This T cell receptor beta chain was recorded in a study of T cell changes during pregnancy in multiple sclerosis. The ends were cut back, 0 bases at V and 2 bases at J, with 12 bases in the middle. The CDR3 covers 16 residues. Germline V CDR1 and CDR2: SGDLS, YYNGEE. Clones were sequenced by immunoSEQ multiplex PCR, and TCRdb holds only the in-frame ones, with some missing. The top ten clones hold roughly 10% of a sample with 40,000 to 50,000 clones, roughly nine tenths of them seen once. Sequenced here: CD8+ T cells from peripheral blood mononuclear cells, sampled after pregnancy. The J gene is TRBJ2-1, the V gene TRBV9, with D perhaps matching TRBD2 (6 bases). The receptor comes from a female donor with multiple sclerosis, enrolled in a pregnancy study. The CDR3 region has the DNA TGTGCCAGCAGCGTAGAGGGAGGAGGAACCTACAATGAGCAGTTCTTC. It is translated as CASSVEGGGTYNEQFF.